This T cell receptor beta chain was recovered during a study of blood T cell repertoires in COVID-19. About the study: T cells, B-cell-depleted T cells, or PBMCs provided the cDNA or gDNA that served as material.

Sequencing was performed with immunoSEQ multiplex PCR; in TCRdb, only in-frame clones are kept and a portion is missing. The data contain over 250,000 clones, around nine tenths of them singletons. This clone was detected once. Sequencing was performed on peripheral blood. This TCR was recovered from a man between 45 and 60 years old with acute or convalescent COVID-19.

CDR3 in amino acids: CASSAQGMDIQYF. In nucleotides, the CDR3 is TGTGCCAGCAGCGCTCAGGGGATGGACATTCAGTACTTC. J is TRBJ2-4 and V is TRBV9; a weak D match, TRBD1 (6 bases). V lost 3 bases and J 8 bases, leaving 12 bases between the germline ends. Per the germline V gene, CDR1 is SGDLS and CDR2 is YYNGEE. The CDR3 is 13 amino acids.